This T cell receptor (beta chain) was captured in a study of liver allograft versus peripheral blood T cells. The overall study: Peripheral blood of the recipients supplied T cell receptor repertoires that were compared with those in transplanted livers.

One entry per CDR3 protein, called by TCRdb with MiXCR from the reads. This table has over 10,000 distinct CDR3 sequences, approximately 17% appearing once. Deletions cut 2 bases from V and 0 bases from J, with 16 bases between. This CDR3 has 17 residues. The germline CDR1 and CDR2 sequences are MNHEY and SVGAGI. Study-wide findings and caveats: Intragraft T cell receptor repertoires of liver allografts were reportedly distinct from those in peripheral blood.

By share of the sample, this clonotype is medium-sized (0.01 to 0.1%). Its antigen remains unknown. This chain uses TRBV6-5 with TRBJ1-2, with D unresolved. This receptor was taken from a human patient who had a liver transplant. Some T cells may be supplied by the graft donor. CDR3 sequence reads: CASSYGEGRTTNYGYTF. CDR3 bases: TGTGCCAGCAGTTACGGTGAAGGGCGTACAACTAACTATGGCTACACCTTC.